This T cell receptor (beta chain) appears in the sequencing data of a study of T-cell reconstitution after alpha-beta-depleted transplantation in children. Study-wide results and limits: Surviving recipient cells, namely T cells and thymic progenitors, were the source of high day-60 TCRbeta diversity in some patients. Diversity and T-cell counts at one year after transplant derived mostly from new T cells. Several hundred rapidly expanded clones from non-depleted graft cells reportedly supplied alpha-beta T cells about two months post-transplant.

Molecular barcoding with unique molecular identifiers was used for the TCRbeta library. A single record per CDR3 protein comes from TCRdb applying MiXCR to the PCR reads. The sample shows some 550,000 distinct CDR3 sequences, roughly 23% of them seen only once. This clonotype was detected a few times. Its antigen remains unidentified. The germline gives CDR1 WSHSY, CDR2 SAAADI. Trimming took 6 bases from V and 4 from J, leaving 12 bases between them. The CDR3 totals 13 residues. The source was PBMCs, mostly from graft donor cells, collected 360 days after TCRalphabeta/CD19-depleted stem cell transplant. The rearrangement uses TRBV10-2 and TRBJ2-5; D is perhaps TRBD1 (5 bases). This receptor was taken from a boy under three years old who had a stem cell transplant for acute myeloid leukemia, so the T cells may come from the graft donor. For the CDR3, the DNA is TGCGCCAGCAGCCTGACAGTGGGAGAGACCCAGTACTTC. It codes for CASSLTVGETQYF.